This TCR beta chain was identified in a study of cytotoxic CD8 clonotypes in ibrutinib-treated CLL. Points from the study as a whole: Private clonotypes, not public ones, expanded at ibrutinib response.

Losses at the gene ends were 3 bases for V and 4 bases for J; bases not matched to a gene: 3. Germline assignment: CDR1 KGHSH and CDR2 LQKENI. CDR3 length: 14 amino acids. As concerns this clone: As yet, its antigen is unknown.

The protocol was immunoSEQ multiplex PCR, while the TCRdb copy is restricted to in-frame clones and leaves out a portion. The sample has approximately 45,000 clones; approximately 70% are singletons. The TCR sequence derives from a human donor with chronic lymphocytic leukemia. The material sequenced was PBMCs, taken after 24 months of ibrutinib treatment. J is TRBJ2-3 and V is TRBV18; 8 positions match TRBD1. In nucleotides, the CDR3 is TGTGCCAGCTCACCCCGGGACAGGTCAGATACGCAGTATTTT. Its translation: CASSPRDRSDTQYF.